This is a list of T cell receptor beta chains from one sample in a study of shared clonotypes between healthy human individuals. This table comes from immunoSEQ multiplex PCR, and its TCRdb copy is limited to in-frame clones, with some not included. The table shows 550,000 to 850,000 clones, with around 72% occurring only once. Material: memory CD4+ T cells sorted from blood. The source is a woman under 40 in good health. CDR3s include the opening cysteine and the closing phenylalanine or tryptophan. Each record gives: V gene, D gene, clone size, J gene, CDR3 length, CDR3 DNA, CDR3 protein. The D gene is left open where the match is weak. A clone size is listed for some rows: how often the clone was seen (once, few, many), or a class if it is expanded.

V: TRBV18
D: .
size: .
J: TRBJ2-5
length: 11
DNA: TGTGCCAGCTCAGGGCAAGAGACCCAGTACTTC
CDR3: CASSGQETQYF

V: TRBV5-1
D: .
size: many
J: TRBJ1-5
length: 13
DNA: TGCGCCAGCAGCTTGGGCACGAGTCAGCCCCAGCATTTT
CDR3: CASSLGTSQPQHF

V: TRBV2
D: TRBD2
size: .
J: TRBJ2-1
length: 17
DNA: TGTGCCAGCAGGGAAGGACTAGCGGGGTCCTCCTACAATGAGCAGTTCTTC
CDR3: CASREGLAGSSYNEQFF

V: TRBV29-1
D: TRBD1
size: .
J: TRBJ2-7
length: 11
DNA: TGCAGCGTGCAAAACAGGGGATTCAGGGTCTTC
CDR3: CSVQNRGFRVF

V: TRBV30
D: .
size: once
J: TRBJ1-5
length: 15
DNA: TGTGCCTGGAGTCTAGGGTTCCGTAGCAATCAGCCCCAGCATTTT
CDR3: CAWSLGFRSNQPQHF

V: TRBV15
D: TRBD1
size: few
J: TRBJ1-5
length: 20
DNA: TGTGCCACCAGCAGCCGGGACAGGGGGTATCATTGGTTCGGGAATCAGCCCCAGCATTTT
CDR3: CATSSRDRGYHWFGNQPQHF

V: TRBV19
D: .
size: .
J: TRBJ2-7
length: 14
DNA: TGTGCCAGTAGTCTCCAGGACCGCCCCTACGAGCAGTACTTC
CDR3: CASSLQDRPYEQYF

V: TRBV5-1
D: TRBD1
size: .
J: TRBJ2-7
length: 15
DNA: TGCGCCAGCAGCTTGGCCGGGACAGGGGTTTACGAGCAGTACTTC
CDR3: CASSLAGTGVYEQYF

V: TRBV6-5
D: .
size: few
J: TRBJ1-4
length: 13
DNA: TGTGCCAGTGGGGCCCGGCCCAATGAAAAACTGTTTTTT
CDR3: CASGARPNEKLFF

V: TRBV29-1
D: .
size: .
J: TRBJ2-5
length: 13
DNA: TGCAGCGCCCAACCCGACATCCAAGAGACCCAGTACTTC
CDR3: CSAQPDIQETQYF

V: TRBV19
D: TRBD1
size: once
J: TRBJ2-7
length: 14
DNA: TGTGCCAGTAGTATCAGACAGGGGAGTCGCTGGCAGTACTTC
CDR3: CASSIRQGSRWQYF

V: TRBV19
D: TRBD1
size: .
J: TRBJ2-1
length: 15
DNA: TGTGCCAGTTCCCGGGACAGGGGGAGTTACAATGAGCAGTTCTTC
CDR3: CASSRDRGSYNEQFF

V: TRBV18
D: .
size: .
J: TRBJ2-7
length: 15
DNA: TGTGCCAGCTCACAGATTACACAAGCGGTCGACGAGCAGTACTTC
CDR3: CASSQITQAVDEQYF

V: TRBV20-1
D: .
size: .
J: TRBJ1-4
length: 11
DNA: TGCAGTGCCAATGGCGGGGAAAAACTGTTTTTT
CDR3: CSANGGEKLFF

V: TRBV5-1
D: .
size: .
J: TRBJ2-7
length: 14
DNA: TGCGCCAGCAGCACTGGAGTCGAGTTCGGGAAGCAGTACTTC
CDR3: CASSTGVEFGKQYF

V: TRBV5-4
D: TRBD2
size: .
J: TRBJ2-2
length: 16
DNA: TGTGCCAGCAGCCCTCGGACTAGCCACAACACCGGGGAGCTGTTTTTT
CDR3: CASSPRTSHNTGELFF

V: TRBV6-5
D: TRBD1
size: few
J: TRBJ1-1
length: 14
DNA: TGTGCCAGCAGCAGACAGGGCCTATGGGGTGAAGCTTTCTTT
CDR3: CASSRQGLWGEAFF

V: TRBV7-2
D: .
size: few
J: TRBJ2-1
length: 14
DNA: TGTGCCAGCAGCTTAGCTAGCGTTTACAATGAGCAGTTCTTC
CDR3: CASSLASVYNEQFF

V: TRBV29-1
D: .
size: .
J: TRBJ1-1
length: 13
DNA: TGCAGCGTTGTTAGCAGCATGAACACTGAAGCTTTCTTT
CDR3: CSVVSSMNTEAFF

V: TRBV7-6
D: TRBD2
size: .
J: TRBJ2-7
length: 16
DNA: TGTGCCAGCAGCTTGGGACTAGCGGGAGGTAACCACGAGCAGTACTTC
CDR3: CASSLGLAGGNHEQYF

V: TRBV7-2
D: .
size: .
J: TRBJ2-7
length: 13
DNA: TGTGCCAGCAGCTTAGGGGTCCTCCGCGAGCAGTACTTC
CDR3: CASSLGVLREQYF

V: TRBV9
D: .
size: few
J: TRBJ2-2
length: 16
DNA: TGTGCCAGCAGCGTAGCCGGCAGATCTTTTACCGGGGAGCTGTTTTTT
CDR3: CASSVAGRSFTGELFF

V: TRBV6-1
D: .
size: many
J: TRBJ2-7
length: 14
DNA: TGTGCCAGCATCCGGCCGGGCCCTTCCTACGAGCAGTACTTC
CDR3: CASIRPGPSYEQYF

V: TRBV13
D: .
size: many
J: TRBJ2-7
length: 16
DNA: TGTGCCAGCAGTCACGCCCTCGCGGCAGGGTTGGACGAGCAGTACTTC
CDR3: CASSHALAAGLDEQYF

V: TRBV28
D: .
size: many
J: TRBJ1-5
length: 13
DNA: TGTGCCAGTAAACAGGGTCAGAGGCAGCCCCAGCATTTT
CDR3: CASKQGQRQPQHF

V: TRBV2
D: TRBD2
size: few
J: TRBJ2-3
length: 16
DNA: TGTGCCAGCAGTCCTGGACTAGCGACGAGCACAGATACGCAGTATTTT
CDR3: CASSPGLATSTDTQYF

V: TRBV27
D: TRBD1
size: .
J: TRBJ2-1
length: 15
DNA: TGTGCCAGCAGTTTGACGGGACAGGACTACAATGAGCAGTTCTTC
CDR3: CASSLTGQDYNEQFF

V: TRBV19
D: .
size: once
J: TRBJ1-4
length: 14
DNA: TGTGCCAGTAGTACTACGGGCCGGAAGGAAAAACTGTTTTTT
CDR3: CASSTTGRKEKLFF

V: TRBV6-1
D: .
size: .
J: TRBJ1-5
length: 15
DNA: TGTGCCAGCACCCCCCAAGGGGGGAGCAATCAGCCCCAGCATTTT
CDR3: CASTPQGGSNQPQHF

V: TRBV4-2
D: .
size: .
J: TRBJ2-5
length: 15
DNA: TGTGCCAGCAGCCAAGGCGGGCCGGGCCAAGAGACCCAGTACTTC
CDR3: CASSQGGPGQETQYF

V: TRBV2
D: .
size: .
J: TRBJ2-1
length: 14
DNA: TGTGCCAGCAGCGGACTTATCTCCTACAATGAGCAGTTCTTC
CDR3: CASSGLISYNEQFF

V: TRBV19
D: TRBD1
size: .
J: TRBJ2-5
length: 14
DNA: TGTGCCAGTAGTACCGGGACAGGGGGAGAGACCCAGTACTTC
CDR3: CASSTGTGGETQYF

V: TRBV28
D: .
size: .
J: TRBJ1-5
length: 14
DNA: TGTGCCAGCAGTTTAGAGGGGAACAATCAGCCCCAGCATTTT
CDR3: CASSLEGNNQPQHF

V: TRBV4-2
D: .
size: few
J: TRBJ2-1
length: 16
DNA: TGTGCCAGCAGCCAAGATGGAGGAAGGGGAGGAAATGAGCAGTTCTTC
CDR3: CASSQDGGRGGNEQFF

V: TRBV10-2
D: TRBD1
size: once
J: TRBJ1-2
length: 13
DNA: TGCGCCAGCAGTGAGCAGGGGGCGAGGGGCTACACCTTC
CDR3: CASSEQGARGYTF

V: TRBV21-1
D: .
size: once
J: TRBJ2-6
length: 20
DNA: TGTGCCAGCAGCTCCCAAGATGGGATCGGACGGACCCCTGGGGCCAACGTCCTGACTTTC
CDR3: CASSSQDGIGRTPGANVLTF

V: TRBV4-1
D: TRBD2
size: .
J: TRBJ2-3
length: 18
DNA: TGCGCCAGCAGCACCACTTCCCTTCTAGCGGGCGGCACAGATACGCAGTATTTT
CDR3: CASSTTSLLAGGTDTQYF

V: TRBV19
D: .
size: .
J: TRBJ2-1
length: 16
DNA: TGTGCCAGTAGTAGCGGGCCTGCCCGTTCCTACAATGAGCAGTTCTTC
CDR3: CASSSGPARSYNEQFF

V: TRBV11-3
D: .
size: once
J: TRBJ2-1
length: 12
DNA: TGTGCCAGCAGCCACCGTCTCGGTGAGCAGTTCTTC
CDR3: CASSHRLGEQFF

V: TRBV7-2
D: TRBD2
size: .
J: TRBJ2-1
length: 12
DNA: TGTGCCAGCAGCTTAGGAAGCGGGAGTCAGTTCTTC
CDR3: CASSLGSGSQFF

V: TRBV11-2
D: TRBD1
size: .
J: TRBJ1-4
length: 15
DNA: TGTGCCAGCAGCTTAAGCGGGACAGGGTTGGAAAAACTGTTTTTT
CDR3: CASSLSGTGLEKLFF

V: TRBV30
D: .
size: .
J: TRBJ1-2
length: 14
DNA: TGTGCCTGGAGTGTTAGGGGTCTGCTCTATGGCTACACCTTC
CDR3: CAWSVRGLLYGYTF

V: TRBV6-5
D: TRBD2
size: few
J: TRBJ2-1
length: 14
DNA: TGTGCCAGCAGTTCTGGACTAGTTTACAATGAGCAGTTCTTC
CDR3: CASSSGLVYNEQFF

V: TRBV27
D: .
size: few
J: TRBJ2-7
length: 14
DNA: TGTGCCAGCAGTTTATCGGAGCAGATCTACGAGCAGTACTTC
CDR3: CASSLSEQIYEQYF

V: TRBV27
D: .
size: few
J: TRBJ2-1
length: 14
DNA: TGTGCCAGCAGTTTCCTTGGACTCCGCAATGAGCAGTTCTTC
CDR3: CASSFLGLRNEQFF

V: TRBV6-5
D: TRBD1
size: .
J: TRBJ2-7
length: 15
DNA: TGTGCCAGCACCGAGACAGGGGGGAACGCCTACGAGCAGTACTTC
CDR3: CASTETGGNAYEQYF

V: TRBV28
D: .
size: .
J: TRBJ1-2
length: 16
DNA: TGTGCCAGCAGTTCCTGGACAGCACCGCAGAACTATGGCTACACCTTC
CDR3: CASSSWTAPQNYGYTF

V: TRBV28
D: TRBD1
size: .
J: TRBJ1-2
length: 13
DNA: TGTGCCAGCAGTTCAACAGGGGGACGGGGCTACACCTTC
CDR3: CASSSTGGRGYTF

V: TRBV10-2
D: TRBD1
size: .
J: TRBJ2-7
length: 13
DNA: TGCGCCACCAAGACAGGGGGCCTTAACGAGCAGTACTTC
CDR3: CATKTGGLNEQYF

V: TRBV9
D: .
size: .
J: TRBJ2-5
length: 15
DNA: TGTGCCAGCAGCGGCACAGCTATGTACCAAGAGACCCAGTACTTC
CDR3: CASSGTAMYQETQYF

V: TRBV6-5
D: .
size: once
J: TRBJ1-6
length: 15
DNA: TGTGCCAGCAGGTTCGGTCAGGGTGGTAATTCACCCCTCCACTTT
CDR3: CASRFGQGGNSPLHF

V: TRBV16
D: TRBD1
size: few
J: TRBJ2-5
length: 14
DNA: TGTGCCAGCAGCGTACAGGGGAAGGGAGAGACCCAGTACTTC
CDR3: CASSVQGKGETQYF